Reported below is one T cell receptor beta chain. Its antigen is as yet unknown. The sample belongs to a study of T cell responses to AZD1222 COVID-19 vaccine. Whole-study findings and limits: There were repertoire samples only from the period after the peak T cell response. CD4 TCRs linked to vaccination spanned spike, dominating at 160-218 and 743-854. There were mostly white British donors and more females than males, and clonal diversity was possibly underestimated. The study reported that nearly half of spike-specific TCRs target unmutated variant regions.

This CDR3 region has 14 residues. V lost 2 bases and J 3 bases, leaving 10 bases between the germline ends. CDR1 is SGHRS, CDR2 YFSETQ, per germline. The data were produced by immunoSEQ multiplex PCR, yet TCRdb's version contains in-frame clones alone and is incomplete. The table lists 72,000 or so clones, roughly 87% of them singletons. The chain links TRBV5-1 to TRBJ2-3; D call uncertain. This receptor was identified in an adult who received the AZD1222 COVID-19 vaccine. Sequenced here: peripheral blood, sampled 28 days after the second AZD1222 dose. CDR3 residues: CASSLGIGTDTQYF. CDR3 nucleotides: TGCGCCAGCAGCTTAGGCATCGGGACAGATACGCAGTATTTT.